This T cell receptor (beta chain) stems from a study of T cell responses to AZD1222 COVID-19 vaccine. Points from the study as a whole: Breadth and depth of Spike-specific TCRs rose after two AZD1222 doses. Close to half of all spike-specific TCRs reportedly target regions of the variants that are unmutated. Spike-wide coverage was observed for vaccine-associated CD4 TCRs, with dominant responses at 160-218 and 743-854.

Researchers grouped second doses given at about 4 or about 12 weeks into one pool. Produced via immunoSEQ multiplex PCR; TCRdb's table is partial and in-frame only. The sample holds some 180,000 clones, around 90% seen once. A remark on this clone: Its antigen is unidentified.

The specimen comprised peripheral blood, sampled 28 days after the second AZD1222 dose. The TCR was taken from an adult who received the AZD1222 COVID-19 vaccine.

CDR3: CASSPTRTSGGLNTDTQYF. The DNA for the CDR3 is TGTGCCAGCTCACCGACAAGGACTAGCGGGGGACTAAACACAGATACGCAGTATTTT. This chain connects TRBV18 to TRBJ2-3, with 13 bases that match TRBD2. V shed 3 bases and J 2 bases; nucleotides not matched to a gene: 11. Looked up from germline, CDR1 is KGHSH and CDR2 is LQKENI. The CDR3 is 19 residues long.